These 2 T cell receptor beta chains were all obtained from the same sample, sequenced in a study of OX40 agonist ivuxolimab in advanced cancers. TCRdb's table, derived via immunoSEQ multiplex PCR, lists solely in-frame clones and lacks some. The table shows roughly 17,000 clones, with approximately 73% occurring only once. The source was CD4+ or CD8+ T cells sorted from blood, collected in a trial of the OX40 agonist ivuxolimab. These receptors came from an adult with an advanced solid tumor such as melanoma, head and neck, liver or kidney cancer.

This clone occurred a few times. The V and J genes are TRBV4-1 and TRBJ1-1; maybe TRBD1 (6 bases). The CDR3 is 16 residues long. CDR1 and CDR2 from the germline V gene are MGHRA and YSYEKL. V lost 2 bases and J 0 bases, leaving 13 bases between the germline ends. The CDR3 protein is CASSQYPDRLNTEAFF. The DNA for the CDR3 is TGCGCCAGCAGCCAATACCCCGACAGGCTGAACACTGAAGCTTTCTTT.

This chain joins TRBV2 and TRBJ2-7, with TRBD1 matching 11 bases. Trimming removed 5 bases from V and 6 bases from J; junction bases left unmatched: 6. The CDR3 covers 14 residues. The germline V gene encodes CDR1 SNHLY and CDR2 FYNNEI. CDR3 nucleotide sequence: TGTGCCAGCAGTACCGGGACAGGGGGAGGCGAGCAGTACTTC. Amino acids: CASSTGTGGGEQYF.